The next 18 T cell receptor beta chains were all read from a single sample in a study of blood T cell repertoires in COVID-19. The method was immunoSEQ multiplex PCR; TCRdb's version includes in-frame clones alone and lacks a portion of them. The repertoire includes 150,000 to 180,000 clones, 85% of them detected once, and more than 7.5% sits in the top ten. The source material was peripheral blood. These receptors all stem from a woman aged 55-70 years with COVID-19, enrolled during active disease.

Points on this clone: In the same sample, other DNA sequences code for this CDR3. The chain couples TRBV5-1 to TRBJ2-2, with D perhaps TRBD1 (5 bases). The ends were cut back, 0 bases at V and 2 bases at J, with 8 bases in the middle. Germline-derived CDR1 and CDR2 are SGHRS and YFSETQ. The length of the CDR3 is 15 residues. CDR3 protein: CASSLGRTNTGELFF. Here the CDR3 DNA reads TGCGCCAGCAGCTTGGGGCGGACAAACACCGGGGAGCTGTTTTTT.

The chain has TRBV5-1 and TRBJ1-5, with TRBD1 as a possible D gene (5 bases). This CDR3 has 13 residues. The V and J ends lost 4 bases and 9 bases respectively, with 14 bases between them. Germline V gene data show CDR1 as SGHRS and CDR2 as YFSETQ. The CDR3 bases are TGCGCCAGCAGCCTTGACAGTTTCGGGCCCCAGCATTTT. Translated: CASSLDSFGPQHF. Full variable domain (remainder filled in from reference TRBV5-1 and TRBJ1-5): KAGVTQTPRYLIKTRGQQVTLSCSPISGHRSVSWYQQTPGQGLQFLFEYFSETQRNKGNFPGRFSGRQFSNSRSEMNVSTLELGDSALYLCASSLDSFGPQHFGDGTRLSIL.

The chain links TRBV9 to TRBJ1-4; tentative D call: TRBD1 (5 bases). Trimming shortened V by 5 bases and J by 5 bases, and 13 bases separated the two germline ends. The CDR3 runs 14 residues. Germline CDR1 is SGDLS and CDR2 is YYNGEE. CDR3 region: CASSPGAGNEKLFF. CDR3 nucleotide sequence: TGTGCCAGCAGTCCTGGGGCTGGGAATGAAAAACTGTTTTTT.

The chain uses TRBV7-7 and TRBJ1-4; D may be TRBD1 (6 bases). CDR3 length: 15 residues. Per the germline V gene, CDR1 is SSHAT and CDR2 is FNYEAQ (reference sequence). The V end lost 5 bases, the J end lost 5 bases, and 15 bases lay between the germline ends. The chain's CDR3 is CASSRTGQSNEKLFF. The CDR3 nucleotides read TGTGCCAGCAGCCGCACCGGACAGTCGAATGAAAAACTGTTTTTT. Full variable domain (outside the CDR3, taken from reference TRBV7-7 and TRBJ1-4): GAGVSQSPRYKVTKRGQDVTLRCDPISSHATLYWYQQALGQGPEFLTYFNYEAQPDKSGLPSDRFSAERPEGSISTLTIQRTEQRDSAMYRCASSRTGQSNEKLFFGSGTQLSVL.

This clone was seen a handful of times. V and J are TRBV23-1 and TRBJ1-6, with D unclear. TRBV23-1 has ORF status, its function being uncertain. There are 16 residues in the CDR3. V lost 5 bases, J lost 9 bases, and 20 bases lay in between. Here the CDR3 reads CASSGRTGCGFSPLHF. The CDR3 nucleotides read TGCGCCAGCAGTGGGCGGACGGGGTGTGGATTTTCACCCCTCCACTTT.

The rearrangement uses TRBV6-1 and TRBJ2-3; D call uncertain. This CDR3 has 14 amino acids. CDR1 and CDR2 from the germline V gene are MNHNS and SASEGT. V gave up 3 bases and J gave up 2 bases, with 9 bases separating them. The DNA of the CDR3 is TGTGCCAGCAGTGAGGGCAGAAACACAGATACGCAGTATTTT. This encodes CASSEGRNTDTQYF.

This clone has only one observation. The V gene is TRBV19, the J gene TRBJ1-2, with TRBD1 matching over 7 bases. The ends lost 10 bases at V and 5 bases at J; junction bases unmatched: 19. Germline lookup yields CDR1 LNHDA and CDR2 SQIVND (reference sequence). The CDR3 consists of 16 residues. DNA of the CDR3: TGTGCCACTAGCGAGGGAAACAGGGGAGGCTGGTATGGCTACACCTTC. Translating gives CATSEGNRGGWYGYTF.

The rearrangement joins TRBV9 to TRBJ1-2, with 10 bases aligning to TRBD1. CDR3 size: 15 residues. The junction had 8 bases not matched to a gene; V was cut back by 3 bases and J by 6 bases. The germline gives CDR1 SGDLS, CDR2 YYNGEE. CDR3 residues: CASSAFLDRGHGYTF. CDR3 sequence (DNA): TGTGCCAGCAGCGCATTCTTAGACAGGGGGCATGGCTACACCTTC.

V usage is TRBV10-1 and J usage is TRBJ1-1; TRBD1 might be the D (6 bases). Germline assignment: CDR1 WNHNN and CDR2 SYGVQD (reference sequence). The V gene lost 6 bases and the J gene lost 5 bases, with 16 bases spanning the gap. This CDR3 has 14 residues. For the CDR3, the DNA is TGCGCCAGCAGCCCTAACAGGGTTTCGACTGAAGCTTTCTTT. Protein: CASSPNRVSTEAFF.

The chain carries TRBV5-6 and TRBJ1-3, with TRBD1 as a possible D gene (5 bases). V gave up 2 bases and J gave up 2 bases, with 11 bases separating them. Per germline, CDR1 SGHDT and CDR2 YYEEEE. CDR3 length equals 15 residues. The CDR3 DNA sequence: TGTGCCAGCAGCTTAGACGTGACAGCTGGAAACACCATATATTTT. Translated, it gives CASSLDVTAGNTIYF.

J is TRBJ1-2 and V is TRBV15; 7 bases line up with TRBD1. Germline V gene sequence: CDR1 LNHNV, CDR2 YYDKDF (reference sequence). V shed 5 bases and J 5 bases; nucleotides not matched to a gene: 14. The CDR3 is 16 amino acids. CDR3 coding DNA: TGTGCCACCAGCCCCTCCCCGGCAGGGGGTGTGTATGGCTACACCTTC. Protein sequence: CATSPSPAGGVYGYTF. Variable domain in full (rest from reference TRBV15 and TRBJ1-2): DAMVIQNPRYQVTQFGKPVTLSCSQTLNHNVMYWYQQKSSQAPKLLFHYYDKDFNNEADTPDNFQSRRPNTSFCFLDIRSPGLGDTAMYLCATSPSPAGGVYGYTFGSGTRLTVV.

The rearrangement joins TRBV5-4 to TRBJ2-7; weak D call: TRBD1 (5 bases). Germline CDR1 reads SGHNT; CDR2 reads YYREEE (reference sequence). Trimming pared 0 bases from V and 0 bases from J, leaving 10 bases between. This CDR3 comprises 15 residues. CDR3: CASSLEGLSSYEQYF. The CDR3 DNA is TGTGCCAGCAGCTTGGAGGGGCTTAGCTCCTACGAGCAGTACTTC.

This clone was found once. V is TRBV3-1 (or the pseudogene TRBV3-2) and J is TRBJ1-2; D is unclear. This CDR3 region has 15 residues. CDR1 is LGHDT, CDR2 YNNKEL, per germline (reference sequence). V dropped 2 bases and J dropped 0 bases, with 10 bases sitting between them. CDR3 protein: CASSQIRGANYGYTF. The DNA of the CDR3 is TGTGCCAGCAGCCAAATTCGGGGAGCTAACTATGGCTACACCTTC.

The CDR3 is CASSDSFQGNEKLFF. Written as DNA, the CDR3 is TGCGCCAGCAGCGACAGCTTTCAGGGGAATGAAAAACTGTTTTTT. The V and J genes are TRBV5-1 and TRBJ1-4; weak D call: TRBD1 (6 bases). The CDR3 is 15 residues long. The germline CDR1 and CDR2 sequences are SGHRS and YFSETQ. Trimming removed 4 bases at V and 5 bases at J, with 15 bases between. Full variable domain (outside the CDR3, taken from reference TRBV5-1 and TRBJ1-4): KAGVTQTPRYLIKTRGQQVTLSCSPISGHRSVSWYQQTPGQGLQFLFEYFSETQRNKGNFPGRFSGRQFSNSRSEMNVSTLELGDSALYLCASSDSFQGNEKLFFGSGTQLSVL.

The CDR3 coding sequence is TGTGCCAGCAGTTCCTCAGGGGGCCCGGGGTCCTACGAGCAGTACGTC. It specifies CASSSSGGPGSYEQYV. The chain recombines TRBV6-5 with TRBJ2-7, with 8 positions matching TRBD1. This CDR3 spans 16 amino acids. Germline loops: CDR1 MNHEY, CDR2 SVGAGI. V lost 4 bases to trimming and J lost 1 base; unmatched junction nucleotides: 9.

The chain combines TRBV4-1 with TRBJ2-5, with a possible D match to TRBD1 (6 bases). V lost 3 bases, J lost 7 bases, and 27 bases lay in between. The CDR3 spans 18 residues. Germline CDR1 is MGHRA and CDR2 is YSYEKL. The CDR3 loop is CASSHQGIIGTYNGTQYF. CDR3 nucleotide sequence: TGCGCCAGCAGCCACCAGGGGATTATCGGGACATATAATGGGACCCAGTACTTC.

The V gene is TRBV3-1 (or the pseudogene TRBV3-2), the J gene TRBJ2-5, with D perhaps matching TRBD2 (6 bases). The germline gives CDR1 LGHDT, CDR2 YNNKEL (reference sequence). V lost 6 bases, J lost 5 bases, and 10 bases lay in between. This CDR3 comprises 12 residues. The CDR3: CASRAAGETQYF. CDR3 nucleotides: TGTGCCAGCAGGGCAGCGGGCGAGACCCAGTACTTC.

This clone has only one observation. J is TRBJ1-2 and V is TRBV5-8, with TRBD1 matching over 8 bases. Trimming removed 5 bases from V and 4 bases from J; junction bases left unmatched: 7. The CDR3 consists of 14 residues. The germline V gene has CDR1 SGHTS and CDR2 YDEGEE. The CDR3 nucleotides read TGTGCCAGCAGGGAGGACAGGGTGGGCTATGGCTACACCTTC. Translating gives CASREDRVGYGYTF.